This T cell receptor beta chain emerged from a study of immune evolution from preneoplasia to lung adenocarcinoma (dated by TCRdb to the early 2020s). For context, the study as a whole: The study used immune gene expression, TCR sequencing and multiplex immunofluorescence to profile the immune contexture of lung adenocarcinoma precursors and invasive adenocarcinoma. TCR sequencing data came from 51 patients. POLYSOLVER was used to infer Class I HLA alleles from exome data, while LOHHLA was used to detect allele-specific HLA loss. Resected precursor lesions (AAH, AIS, MIA) and invasive adenocarcinomas were each compared against paired morphologically normal lung tissue. The immune data were integrated with whole exome sequencing and methylation data obtained from the same cohort of nodules. The overall cohort comprised 40 to 55 patients with pulmonary nodules who underwent surgical resection. It was reported in the study that over a hundred samples were used for TCR sequencing. Sample size was determined by specimen availability and not by a prior power calculation. Summary of the overall study and its limitations: Normal lung showed the highest clonality, whereas later-stage lesions appeared to have higher T cell density and diversity but lower clonality. Because all patients came from Japan and China, whether the findings apply to Western populations was uncertain. Normal lung had the highest top T cell clone frequencies, and these frequencies appeared to fall progressively from AAH through AIS, MIA and invasive adenocarcinoma. The findings rested on association rather than direct causation, and larger cohorts with long-term follow-up and longitudinal biopsies were considered necessary.

TCR beta CDR3 regions were sequenced from DNA using the immunoSEQ hsTCRbeta Kit. On the study's bioinformatics: TCR sequencing data were analysed with the ImmunoSEQ Analyzer. T cell clonality was defined as 1 minus Pielou's evenness, calculated on productive rearrangements. T cell diversity was measured with the inverse Simpson index on productive templates. T cell density was defined as TCR beta template counts normalized to usable DNA, with usable DNA estimated by amplifying and sequencing housekeeping genes. Two-sided Kruskal-Wallis tests were used to compare TCR metrics between histologic stages. The immuneACCESS repertoire file appears here via TCRdb, limited to in-frame rearrangements. These files lack a portion of the clones; in checked studies, under half of the deficit traces to unresolved V genes, and the cause of the others is not known. V and J calls and clone size are given by that table; D and trimming were obtained from the DNA. This sample comprises about 8,000 clones, around 78% of them detected only once. The ten largest clonotypes hold 7.4% of the sample.

Between the mid-2010s and the late 2010s, the patients underwent resection in either Japan or China. Histologic diagnosis of each case was confirmed independently by two lung cancer pathologists on H&E slides. FFPE tissue was used for DNA isolation with the AllPrep DNA/RNA FFPE Kit. Taken from cysteine to phenylalanine, the CDR3 has 17 residues. Only the CDR3 portion is preserved as DNA: 51 bases, with reading frame beginning at the first base. The germline ends are 26 bases apart after V is trimmed by 5 bases and J by 6 bases. Based on the germline V gene, the CDR1 and CDR2 sequences are SGDLS and YYNGEE. To note about this clone: This clone's antigen is unknown. No quality values exist for individual bases; no much larger clone is one base distant.

The V gene is TRBV9 and the J gene is TRBJ1-2; tentative D gene TRBD1, with 6 bases matching. The sequenced sample was FFPE adjacent normal lung tissue. The sequence was collected from an older person with lung adenocarcinoma. The CDR3 region: CASSQPQTGGQRNGYTF. The sequenced DNA: TGTGCCAGCAGTCAACCACAAACCGGGGGCCAGAGGAATGGCTACACCTTC.